The 15 T cell receptor beta chains reported below all come from one sample, sequenced in a study of response to subunit inactivated influenza vaccine. MiXCR was run by TCRdb on the RT-PCR reads, yielding one entry per CDR3 protein. This table has more than 550,000 distinct CDR3 sequences, 12% appearing once. Sequences were derived from PBMCs from blood, sampled on the day of vaccination. These TCRs come from a man between 50 and 59 years old who received an inactivated influenza vaccine.

The rearrangement uses TRBV27 and TRBJ2-6; D might be TRBD1 (6 bases). V was pared by 5 bases and J by 0 bases, with 14 bases between. The germline CDR1 and CDR2 sequences are MNHEY and SMNVEV (reference sequence). The CDR3 is 17 amino acids. The CDR3 DNA sequence: TGTGCCAGCAGTCGGGACATTCCCCACTCTGGGGCCAACGTCCTGACTTTC. As protein: CASSRDIPHSGANVLTF.

This chain links TRBV5-6 with TRBJ2-5; the match to TRBD1 covers 8 bases. The CDR3 is made up of 16 amino acids. Trimming removed 3 bases from V and 5 bases from J; junction bases left unmatched: 12. The germline gives CDR1 SGHDT, CDR2 YYEEEE. DNA for the CDR3: TGTGCCAGCAGCTCAACCGTTGACAGGGGTGGGGAGACCCAGTACTTC. Protein: CASSSTVDRGGETQYF. Using reference TRBV5-6 and TRBJ2-5 for the parts outside the CDR3, the full variable domain is DAGVTQSPTHLIKTRGQQVTLRCSPKSGHDTVSWYQQALGQGPQFIFQYYEEEERQRGNFPDRFSGHQFPNYSSELNVNALLLGDSALYLCASSSTVDRGGETQYFGPGTRLLVL.

This chain joins TRBV10-2 and TRBJ1-6; D ambiguous. V was shortened by 4 bases and J by 9 bases, with 13 bases between the two germline ends. Per the germline V gene, CDR1 is WSHSY and CDR2 is SAAADI. The CDR3 loop spans 14 amino acids. The DNA of the CDR3 is TGCGCCAGCAGTGTTCTGACTAGAACTTCACCCCTCCACTTT. This encodes CASSVLTRTSPLHF.

This chain uses TRBV11-2 with TRBJ2-5; TRBD1 agrees at 7 bases. V lost 4 bases and J lost 2; bases outside the gene matches: 10. The CDR3 is made up of 16 amino acids. Germline loops: CDR1 SGHAT, CDR2 FQNNGV. The CDR3 loop reads CASSSRPGTAQETQYF. As DNA, the CDR3 is TGTGCCAGCAGCTCCAGGCCGGGGACAGCTCAAGAGACCCAGTACTTC. Together with reference TRBV11-2 and TRBJ2-5, the CDR3 gives the full variable domain: EAGVAQSPRYKIIEKRQSVAFWCNPISGHATLYWYQQILGQGPKLLIQFQNNGVVDDSQLPKDRFSAERLKGVDSTLKIQPAKLEDSAVYLCASSSRPGTAQETQYFGPGTRLLVL.

This clonotype came up a few times. The gene calls are TRBV29-1 and TRBJ2-1; 15 bases line up with TRBD2. Trimming at V came to 7 bases and at J to 6 bases, leaving 10 bases not matched to a gene. The germline gives CDR1 SQVTM, CDR2 ANQGSEA. The CDR3 contains 16 residues. CDR3 DNA sequence: TGCAGCGGAATTAGGACTAGCGGGGGGGGCGGCAATGAGCAGTTCTTC. Translation: CSGIRTSGGGGNEQFF.

The chain uses TRBV11-2 and TRBJ2-1; 11 bases are shared with TRBD2. The CDR3 runs to 18 residues. V shed 4 bases and J 4 bases; nucleotides not matched to a gene: 12. Germline loops: CDR1 SGHAT, CDR2 FQNNGV. CDR3 amino acids: CASSSSLLAGVVYNEQFF. As DNA, the CDR3 is TGTGCCAGCAGCTCTTCATTACTAGCGGGAGTAGTTTACAATGAGCAGTTCTTC.

This clonotype has at least ten counts. V is TRBV20-1 and J is TRBJ1-1; possibly TRBD1 for D (5 bases). Trimming removed 5 bases at V and 0 bases at J, with 13 bases between. The CDR3 covers 14 residues. From germline, CDR1 is DFQATT and CDR2 SNEGSKA (reference sequence). This CDR3 is CSAEWGNMNTEAFF. In DNA form, the CDR3 reads TGCAGTGCTGAATGGGGGAATATGAACACTGAAGCTTTCTTT.

In this sample, this clonotype turned up many times. The V call is TRBV12-3 or TRBV12-4, the J call TRBJ2-3; no clear D gene. The CDR3 has 13 amino acids. The germline V and J ends were trimmed by 8 bases and 0 bases, with 9 bases remaining between them. The CDR3, as DNA: TGTGCCAGCGATACTGCTAGCACAGATACGCAGTATTTT. Residues: CASDTASTDTQYF.

This clonotype occurred many times. CDR3 coding DNA: TGCGCCAGCGTCAGGGGGGCTTCCACCGGGGAGCTGTTTTTT. Residues: CASVRGASTGELFF. The J gene is TRBJ2-2, the V gene TRBV5-1, with a possible D match to TRBD1 (7 bases). V lost 7 bases to trimming and J lost 4 bases, with 14 bases between them. CDR1 is SGHRS and CDR2 is YFSETQ in the germline V gene. CDR3 length: 14 residues.

The sample holds many counts of this clonotype. V usage is TRBV10-3 and J usage is TRBJ2-3, with D possibly being TRBD1 or TRBD2 (6 bases each). The CDR3 totals 14 residues. V was cut by 5 bases and J by 5 bases, with 14 bases left in between. Germline V gives CDR1 ENHRY, CDR2 SYGVKD. CDR3 sequence: CAISPTGGGDTQYF. The CDR3 DNA is TGTGCCATCAGTCCGACTGGAGGGGGAGATACGCAGTATTTT.

The chain couples TRBV10-3 to TRBJ2-7; D might be TRBD2 (5 bases). Between the trimmed V and J ends, which lost 5 bases and 2 bases, there was a span of 10 bases. The CDR3 is 13 residues long. The germline CDR1 and CDR2 sequences are ENHRY and SYGVKD. CDR3 amino acids: CAISPGTPYEQYF. The CDR3 DNA is TGTGCCATCAGTCCGGGAACACCCTACGAGCAGTACTTC.

Many counts were recorded for this clonotype. This chain uses TRBV28 with TRBJ2-3; 13 nucleotides agree with TRBD2. This CDR3 has 16 amino acids. From germline, CDR1 is MDHEN and CDR2 SYDVKM. J gave up 7 bases and V 4 bases, and 8 bases lay outside the gene matches. The CDR3 bases are TGTGCCAGCAGTTCCGAACTAGCGGGAGGGCGGAATACGCAGTATTTT. Translating it yields CASSSELAGGRNTQYF.

This CDR3 is CASSWMGSTEAFF. In DNA, the CDR3 is TGTGCCAGCAGTTGGATGGGGTCCACTGAAGCTTTCTTT. The V gene is TRBV28, the J gene TRBJ1-1, with no clear D. Germline V gives CDR1 MDHEN, CDR2 SYDVKM. V was shortened by 4 bases and J by 4 bases, with 10 bases between the two germline ends. The CDR3 loop spans 13 amino acids.

The table lists this clonotype with a few counts. The gene calls are TRBV6-1 and TRBJ2-7; 8 positions agree with TRBD1. Germline loops: CDR1 MNHNS, CDR2 SASEGT. With 5 bases clipped from V and 5 bases from J, the junction kept 8 bases outside the gene matches. CDR3 length: 14 amino acids. The CDR3 here is CASSRRTGFDEQYF. The CDR3 DNA reads TGTGCCAGCAGTCGCCGGACAGGGTTCGACGAGCAGTACTTC.

This clonotype has a count of ten or more. V usage is TRBV5-6 and J usage is TRBJ2-5; 9 bases align to TRBD1. Germline CDR1 reads SGHDT; CDR2 reads YYEEEE. After removal of 3 bases from V and 5 bases from J, the junction contained 8 bases not matched to a gene. The CDR3 sequence is 15 residues long. Written as DNA, the CDR3 is TGTGCCAGCAGCTGGACCGGGACAGGGTCCGAGACCCAGTACTTC. Translated: CASSWTGTGSETQYF.